This T cell receptor beta chain was retrieved from a study of blood T cell repertoires in COVID-19. Study context: COVID-19 samples collected from the United States, Italy and Spain covered acute and convalescent phases.

Data came from immunoSEQ multiplex PCR; TCRdb stores just in-frame clones and leaves some out. Of around 300,000 clones listed, approximately 88% are singletons. Clinical history reported by participants formed the basis on which cohorts were assigned. Resolution of symptoms, clearance, or two negative PCRs was present in recovered Cohort 3 donors. This sequence originates from a woman between 40 and 55 years old who had recovered from COVID-19. The sample was PBMCs or T cells enriched from blood (not recorded which).

CDR3 loop: CASSLDGTGVYGYTF. CDR3 DNA sequence: TGTGCCAGCAGCTTAGATGGGACAGGGGTCTATGGCTACACCTTC. V is TRBV7-2 and J is TRBJ1-2, with 10 bases matching TRBD1. The length of the CDR3 is 15 residues. Germline CDR1 reads SGHTA; CDR2 reads FQGNSA. Trimming took 1 base from V and 4 from J; bases not matched to a gene: 3. Supplemented by reference TRBV7-2 and TRBJ1-2, the full variable domain reads GAGVSQSPSNKVTEKGKDVELRCDPISGHTALYWYRQSLGQGLEFLIYFQGNSAPDKSGLPSDRFSAERTGGSVSTLTIQRTQQEDSAVYLCASSLDGTGVYGYTFGSGTRLTVV.